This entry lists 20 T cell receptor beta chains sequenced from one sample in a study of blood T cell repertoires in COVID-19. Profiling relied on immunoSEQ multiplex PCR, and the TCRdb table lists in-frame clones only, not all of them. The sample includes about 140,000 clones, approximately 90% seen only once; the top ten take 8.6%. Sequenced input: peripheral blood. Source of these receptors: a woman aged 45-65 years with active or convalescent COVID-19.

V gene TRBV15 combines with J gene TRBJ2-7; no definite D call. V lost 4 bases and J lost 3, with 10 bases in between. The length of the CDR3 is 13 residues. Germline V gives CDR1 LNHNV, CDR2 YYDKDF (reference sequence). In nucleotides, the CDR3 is TGTGCCACCAGCACCCCGCCGAGCTACGAGCAGTACTTC. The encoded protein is CATSTPPSYEQYF.

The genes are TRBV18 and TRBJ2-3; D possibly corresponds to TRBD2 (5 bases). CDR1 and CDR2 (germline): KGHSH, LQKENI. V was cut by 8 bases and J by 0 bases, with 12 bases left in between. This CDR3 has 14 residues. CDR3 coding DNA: TGTGCCAGCGCCGAACTAGGGAGCACAGATACGCAGTATTTT. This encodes CASAELGSTDTQYF.

CDR3 amino acids: CASSYSNLNTEAFF. CDR3 nucleotide sequence: TGTGCCAGCAGTTACTCAAACTTGAACACTGAAGCTTTCTTT. This rearrangement joins TRBV6-6 to TRBJ1-1; D is undetermined. Trimming removed 0 bases from V and 0 bases from J, with 5 bases in between. The CDR3 covers 14 residues. CDR1 and CDR2 from the germline V gene are MNHNY and SVGAGI (reference sequence).

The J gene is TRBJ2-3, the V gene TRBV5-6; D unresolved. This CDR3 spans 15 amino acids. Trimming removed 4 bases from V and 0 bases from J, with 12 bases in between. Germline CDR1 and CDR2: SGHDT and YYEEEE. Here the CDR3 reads CASSAEVDSTDTQYF. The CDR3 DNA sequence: TGTGCCAGCAGCGCGGAAGTCGACAGCACAGATACGCAGTATTTT.

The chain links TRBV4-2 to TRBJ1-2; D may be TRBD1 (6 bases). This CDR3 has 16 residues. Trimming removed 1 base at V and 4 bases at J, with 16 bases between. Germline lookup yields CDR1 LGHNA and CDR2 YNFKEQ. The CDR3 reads CASSQAQGVRGYGYTF. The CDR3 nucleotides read TGTGCCAGCAGCCAAGCACAGGGCGTCAGAGGCTATGGCTACACCTTC.

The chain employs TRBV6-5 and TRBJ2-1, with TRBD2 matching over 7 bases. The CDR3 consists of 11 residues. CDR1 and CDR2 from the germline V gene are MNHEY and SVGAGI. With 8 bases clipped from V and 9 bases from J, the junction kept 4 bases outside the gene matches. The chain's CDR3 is CASHSSGEQFF. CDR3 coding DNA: TGTGCCAGCCACTCTAGCGGTGAGCAGTTCTTC.

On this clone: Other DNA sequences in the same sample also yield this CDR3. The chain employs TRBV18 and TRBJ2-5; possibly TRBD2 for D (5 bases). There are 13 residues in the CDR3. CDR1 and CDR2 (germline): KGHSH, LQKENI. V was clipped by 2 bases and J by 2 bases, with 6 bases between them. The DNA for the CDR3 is TGTGCCAGCTCACCAGGACTTCAAGAGACCCAGTACTTC. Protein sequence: CASSPGLQETQYF.

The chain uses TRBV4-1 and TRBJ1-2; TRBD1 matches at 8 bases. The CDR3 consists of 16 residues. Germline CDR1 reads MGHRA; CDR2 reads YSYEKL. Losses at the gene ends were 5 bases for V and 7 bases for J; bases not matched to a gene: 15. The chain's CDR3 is CASSKGWTVDRGGYTF. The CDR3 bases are TGCGCCAGCAGCAAAGGATGGACCGTTGACAGGGGTGGCTACACCTTC.

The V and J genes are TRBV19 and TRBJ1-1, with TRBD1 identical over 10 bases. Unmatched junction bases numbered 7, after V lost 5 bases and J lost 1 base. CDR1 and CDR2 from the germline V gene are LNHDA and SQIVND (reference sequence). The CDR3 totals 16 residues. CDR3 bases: TGTGCCAGTAGTTTCCGGGACAGGGGCGAGAACACTGAAGCTTTCTTT. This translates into CASSFRDRGENTEAFF.

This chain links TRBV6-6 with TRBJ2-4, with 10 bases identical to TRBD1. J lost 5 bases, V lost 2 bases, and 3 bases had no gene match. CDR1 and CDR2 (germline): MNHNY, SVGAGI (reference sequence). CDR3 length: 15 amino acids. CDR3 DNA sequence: TGTGCCAGCAGTTACCCCGGACAGGGGGAAAACATTCAGTACTTC. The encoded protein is CASSYPGQGENIQYF.

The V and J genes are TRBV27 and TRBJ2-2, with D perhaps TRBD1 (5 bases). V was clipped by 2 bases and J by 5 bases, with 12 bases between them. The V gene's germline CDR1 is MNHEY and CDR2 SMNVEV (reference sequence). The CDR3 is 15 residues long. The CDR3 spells CASSLKQVETGELFF. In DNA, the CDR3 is TGTGCCAGCAGTTTAAAACAGGTTGAAACCGGGGAGCTGTTTTTT.

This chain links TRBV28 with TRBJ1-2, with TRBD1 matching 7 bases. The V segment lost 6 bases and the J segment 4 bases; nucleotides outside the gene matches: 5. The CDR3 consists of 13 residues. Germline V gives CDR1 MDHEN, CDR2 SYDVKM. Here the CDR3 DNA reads TGTGCCAGCAGGAGGGACAGTGGCTATGGCTACACCTTC. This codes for CASRRDSGYGYTF.

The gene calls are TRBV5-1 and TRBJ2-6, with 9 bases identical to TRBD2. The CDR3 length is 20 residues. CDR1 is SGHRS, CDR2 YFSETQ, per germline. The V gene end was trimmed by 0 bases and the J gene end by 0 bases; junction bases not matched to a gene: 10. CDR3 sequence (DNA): TGCGCCAGCAGCTTGGGGACGGGGCTAGCGGGAAACTCTGGGGCCAACGTCCTGACTTTC. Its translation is CASSLGTGLAGNSGANVLTF. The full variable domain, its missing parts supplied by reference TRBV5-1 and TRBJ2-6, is KAGVTQTPRYLIKTRGQQVTLSCSPISGHRSVSWYQQTPGQGLQFLFEYFSETQRNKGNFPGRFSGRQFSNSRSEMNVSTLELGDSALYLCASSLGTGLAGNSGANVLTFGAGSRLTVL.

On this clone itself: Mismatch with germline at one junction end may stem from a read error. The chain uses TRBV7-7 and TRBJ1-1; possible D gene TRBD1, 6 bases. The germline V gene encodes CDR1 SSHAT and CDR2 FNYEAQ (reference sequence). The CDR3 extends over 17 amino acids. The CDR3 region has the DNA TGTGCTAGCACCTTTCGCCCCCGCAGGGGACCGAACACTGAAGCTTTCTTT. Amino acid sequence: CASTFRPRRGPNTEAFF.

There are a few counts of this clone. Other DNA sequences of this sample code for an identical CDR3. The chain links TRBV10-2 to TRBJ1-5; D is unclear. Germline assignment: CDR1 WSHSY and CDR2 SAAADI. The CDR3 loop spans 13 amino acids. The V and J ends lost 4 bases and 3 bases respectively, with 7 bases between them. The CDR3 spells CASSGGDNQPQHF. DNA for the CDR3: TGCGCCAGCAGTGGAGGAGACAATCAGCCCCAGCATTTT.

The CDR3 DNA follows: TGTGCCAGCAGCTTATTTACTAGCGGGAGCACAGATACGCAGTATTTT. Amino acids: CASSLFTSGSTDTQYF. The V and J genes are TRBV7-8 and TRBJ2-3, with 9 bases fitting TRBD2. CDR3 length: 16 residues. J gave up 0 bases and V 2 bases, and 3 bases lay outside the gene matches. CDR1 is SGHVS and CDR2 is FQNEAQ in the germline V gene.

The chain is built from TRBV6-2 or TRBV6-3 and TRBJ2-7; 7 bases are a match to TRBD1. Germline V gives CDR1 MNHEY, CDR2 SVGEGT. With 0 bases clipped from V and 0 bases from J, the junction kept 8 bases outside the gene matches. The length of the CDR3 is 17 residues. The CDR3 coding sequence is TGTGCCAGCAGTTACTCGATAGGACAGGAATACTCCTACGAGCAGTACTTC. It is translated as CASSYSIGQEYSYEQYF.

The CDR3 DNA follows: TGCGCCAGCAGCTCAGGGCAGGGGTGGTACGAGCAGTACTTC. Its translation: CASSSGQGWYEQYF. V is TRBV5-1 and J is TRBJ2-7; D is perhaps TRBD1 (6 bases). V shed 3 bases and J shed 4 bases, with 14 bases lying between them. Germline values: CDR1 SGHRS, CDR2 YFSETQ. The CDR3 is 14 amino acids.

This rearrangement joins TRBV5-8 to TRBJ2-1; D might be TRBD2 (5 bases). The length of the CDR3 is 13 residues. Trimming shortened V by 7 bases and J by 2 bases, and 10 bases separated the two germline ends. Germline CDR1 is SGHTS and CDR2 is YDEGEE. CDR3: CASWGVTYNEQFF. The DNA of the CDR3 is TGTGCCAGCTGGGGAGTAACCTACAATGAGCAGTTCTTC.

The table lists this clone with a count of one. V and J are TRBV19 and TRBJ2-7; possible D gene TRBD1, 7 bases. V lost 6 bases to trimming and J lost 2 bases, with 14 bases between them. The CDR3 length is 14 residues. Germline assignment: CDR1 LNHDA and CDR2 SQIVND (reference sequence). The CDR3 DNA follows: TGTGCCAGTAGGCGCGGGACAGATCCCTACGAGCAGTACTTC. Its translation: CASRRGTDPYEQYF.